This T cell receptor (beta chain) was sequenced in a study of shared clonotypes between healthy human individuals. The overall study: CD4 naive and CD4 memory each took three plates per donor, while CD8 naive took two and CD8 memory one.

Produced via immunoSEQ multiplex PCR; TCRdb's table is partial and in-frame only. Here the sample spans 150,000 to 200,000 clones, roughly 93% being singletons. The CDR3 has 17 amino acids. The germline V gene encodes CDR1 SGHRS and CDR2 YFSETQ. The J segment lost 2 bases and the V segment lost 1 base, leaving 7 bases of the junction unmatched. V and J are TRBV5-1 and TRBJ2-7; 12 bases fit TRBD2. The source of this sequence is a woman aged 25 to 39 in good health. The sequenced sample was naive CD4+ T cells sorted from blood. As for subset: CD45RA+ positively selected. The CDR3, as DNA: TGCGCCAGCAGCTTGCGCCAACTAGCGGGAGGCCCCTACGAGCAGTACTTC. Protein: CASSLRQLAGGPYEQYF.